Presented here are 21 T cell receptor beta chains from one specimen sequenced in a study of response to subunit inactivated influenza vaccine. MiXCR was run by TCRdb on the RT-PCR reads, yielding one entry per CDR3 protein. The table lists some 500,000 distinct CDR3 sequences, 13% of them singletons. Sequenced here: PBMCs from blood, sampled about 6 weeks after vaccination. The source is a man over 45 who received an inactivated influenza vaccine.

This clonotype showed up just a few times. The V and J genes are TRBV29-1 and TRBJ1-2, with 8 bases fitting TRBD1. J was trimmed by 7 bases and V by 6 bases; bases with no gene match: 10. This CDR3 spans 13 amino acids. Germline CDR1 and CDR2: SQVTM and ANQGSEA. In DNA form, the CDR3 reads TGCAGCGTGTTAGACAGGGGTAGGAGTGGCTACACCTTC. Translation gives CSVLDRGRSGYTF.

This clonotype showed up many times. The chain has TRBV30 and TRBJ1-1; D might be TRBD1 (6 bases). Germline V gene lookup returns CDR1 GTSNPN and CDR2 SVGIG (reference sequence). The CDR3 contains 13 residues. V was cut by 0 bases and J by 5 bases, with 10 bases left in between. The CDR3 is CAWSVLQGTEAFF. In DNA form, the CDR3 reads TGTGCCTGGAGTGTTCTCCAGGGGACTGAAGCTTTCTTT.

CDR3 sequence (DNA): TGTGCCAGTAGCCCCAAGGTGAACACTGAAGCTTTCTTT. It is translated as CASSPKVNTEAFF. The chain couples TRBV19 to TRBJ1-1; no reliable D call. V shed 6 bases and J shed 0 bases, with 8 bases lying between them. The CDR3 runs to 13 residues. Per germline, CDR1 LNHDA and CDR2 SQIVND (reference sequence).

This clonotype was seen a handful of times. This chain links TRBV24-1 with TRBJ2-5; D uncertain. The V gene's germline CDR1 is KGHDR and CDR2 SFDVKD. Trimming took off 7 bases at V and 1 base at J, with 12 bases between the two ends. The CDR3 runs 14 residues. The chain's CDR3 is CATSVGDFQETQYF. In DNA, the CDR3 is TGTGCCACCAGCGTAGGAGACTTCCAAGAGACCCAGTACTTC.

The genes are TRBV7-6 and TRBJ2-5; weak D call: TRBD1 (6 bases). The V end was cut by 2 bases, the J end by 2 bases, with 15 bases between. Germline CDR1 SGHVS, CDR2 FNYEAQ. This CDR3 has 16 amino acids. CDR3 region: CASSLSAYGQQETQYF. CDR3 sequence (DNA): TGTGCCAGCAGCTTATCGGCATATGGACAGCAAGAGACCCAGTACTTC. Full variable domain (remainder filled in from reference TRBV7-6 and TRBJ2-5): GAGVSQSPRYKVTKRGQDVALRCDPISGHVSLYWYRQALGQGPEFLTYFNYEAQQDKSGLPNDRFSAERPEGSISTLTIQRTEQRDSAMYRCASSLSAYGQQETQYFGPGTRLLVL.

The J gene is TRBJ2-1, the V gene TRBV19; 7 nucleotides agree with TRBD1. Germline loops: CDR1 LNHDA, CDR2 SQIVND (reference sequence). This CDR3 is built from 15 residues. With V trimmed by 7 bases and J by 6 bases, 12 bases remained unmatched. CDR3 sequence: CASTPGRGPGNEQFF. The CDR3 coding sequence is TGTGCCAGTACCCCCGGTAGGGGGCCGGGCAATGAGCAGTTCTTC.

The V call is TRBV5-1, the J call TRBJ2-5; D is perhaps TRBD1 or TRBD2 (6 bases each). CDR1 is SGHRS, CDR2 YFSETQ, per germline. Between the trimmed V and J ends, which lost 1 base and 1 base, there was a span of 11 bases. CDR3 length: 15 residues. The CDR3 bases are TGCGCCAGCAGCTTGTGGGGGGCTGCCCAAGAGACCCAGTACTTC. It is translated as CASSLWGAAQETQYF.

In this sample, this clonotype turned up a few times. The CDR3 is CASSYSGNNEQFF. In nucleotides, the CDR3 is TGTGCCAGCAGTTACTCGGGAAACAATGAGCAGTTCTTC. J is TRBJ2-1 and V is TRBV6-2 or TRBV6-3; no firm D call. CDR1 MNHEY and CDR2 SVGEGT come from the germline V gene. V lost 0 bases and J 5 bases, leaving 5 bases between the germline ends. This CDR3 is built from 13 residues.

This clonotype has just a few counts. This chain connects TRBV4-2 to TRBJ2-2; D gene unclear. Germline values: CDR1 LGHNA, CDR2 YNFKEQ. Trimming removed 4 bases from V and 4 bases from J, with 10 bases in between. The CDR3 covers 14 residues. The CDR3 sequence is CASSPTGPTGELFF. As DNA, the CDR3 is TGTGCCAGCAGCCCTACCGGGCCCACCGGGGAGCTGTTTTTT.

The chain combines TRBV12-3 or TRBV12-4 with TRBJ2-1, with TRBD2 matching over 14 bases. The junction had 8 bases not matched to a gene; V was cut back by 7 bases and J by 9 bases. The CDR3 runs to 15 residues. The chain's CDR3 is CASKSGLAGVFEQFF. DNA for the CDR3: TGTGCCAGCAAATCGGGACTAGCGGGAGTATTTGAGCAGTTCTTC.

This rearrangement joins TRBV6-5 to TRBJ2-1, with TRBD2 identical over 8 bases. CDR3 length: 15 amino acids. Germline trimming cut 7 bases from V and 4 bases from J; bases unmatched to any gene: 9. In germline, CDR1 is MNHEY, CDR2 SVGAGI. CDR3 region: CASTLTSVYYNEQFF. As DNA, the CDR3 is TGTGCCAGCACTTTGACTAGCGTTTATTACAATGAGCAGTTCTTC.

This clonotype appeared a few times. The chain links TRBV20-1 to TRBJ2-5; either TRBD1 or TRBD2 may supply D (5 bases each). Looked up from germline, CDR1 is DFQATT and CDR2 is SNEGSKA (reference sequence). CDR3 length: 15 amino acids. The CDR3 sequence is CSPRKTASTQETQYF. CDR3 bases: TGCAGCCCACGGAAGACAGCTAGCACTCAAGAGACCCAGTACTTC.

The rearrangement joins TRBV12-3 or TRBV12-4 to TRBJ2-2; 10 bases are a match to TRBD1. V lost 6 bases, J lost 9 bases, and 10 bases stayed unmatched. This CDR3 is 15 amino acids long. The CDR3 loop reads CASSPGTGVLWELFF. CDR3 bases: TGTGCCAGCAGCCCCGGGACAGGGGTTCTCTGGGAGCTGTTTTTT.

CDR3 loop: CASSSDFNSPLHF. DNA of the CDR3: TGCGCCAGCAGCTCCGACTTTAATTCACCCCTCCACTTT. The chain combines TRBV5-1 with TRBJ1-6; D uncertain. This CDR3 has 13 residues. The germline V gene encodes CDR1 SGHRS and CDR2 YFSETQ. Trimming left V 3 bases short and J 6 bases short, with 7 bases between. Filled out from reference TRBV5-1 and TRBJ1-6, the complete variable domain reads KAGVTQTPRYLIKTRGQQVTLSCSPISGHRSVSWYQQTPGQGLQFLFEYFSETQRNKGNFPGRFSGRQFSNSRSEMNVSTLELGDSALYLCASSSDFNSPLHFGNGTRLTVT.

The gene calls are TRBV5-1 and TRBJ2-3, with 7 nucleotides matching TRBD2. The CDR3 totals 15 residues. J was trimmed by 0 bases and V by 4 bases; bases with no gene match: 5. Germline V gene sequence: CDR1 SGHRS, CDR2 YFSETQ. In DNA, the CDR3 is TGCGCCAGCAGCAGCGGGGACTCTAGCACAGATACGCAGTATTTT. Amino acids: CASSSGDSSTDTQYF.

This clonotype appeared a few times. The rearrangement joins TRBV4-3 to TRBJ2-5; D is possibly TRBD1 (5 bases). The CDR3 is made up of 16 amino acids. V dropped 0 bases and J dropped 0 bases, with 11 bases sitting between them. From germline, CDR1 is LGHNA and CDR2 YSLEER. CDR3 DNA sequence: TGCGCCAGCAGCCAAGATGGAACAGGCAACCAAGAGACCCAGTACTTC. This gives the protein CASSQDGTGNQETQYF.

The chain recombines TRBV23-1 with TRBJ2-7; 12 positions agree with TRBD1. TRBV23-1 is reported as an ORF; its role is uncertain. CDR3 length equals 20 residues. V shed 0 bases, J shed 3 bases, and the junction held 15 bases outside the gene matches. CDR3 bases: TGCGCCAGCAGTCAATCGGGACAGGGGGCGACGTCGGTCTGGTTCTACGAGCAGTACTTC. Translated: CASSQSGQGATSVWFYEQYF.

This clonotype was seen more than once but under ten times. This rearrangement joins TRBV5-5 to TRBJ2-7, with D uncertain. V was trimmed by 0 bases and J by 3 bases, leaving 10 bases between them. This CDR3 region has 14 residues. The germline gives CDR1 SGHKS, CDR2 YYEKEE (reference sequence). The CDR3, as DNA: TGTGCCAGCAGCTTGGTAGGGCTTAACTACGAGCAGTACTTC. Translation gives CASSLVGLNYEQYF.

Note on this clonotype: This may arise from a read error, as a much more abundant clone is one base away. V and J are TRBV5-1 and TRBJ2-5; D call uncertain. From germline, CDR1 is SGHRS and CDR2 YFSETQ. The CDR3 has 13 amino acids. CDR3 DNA: TGCGCCAGCAGCTTGGACCTGCAAGAGACCCAGTCCTTC. It encodes CASSLDLQETQSF.

The V and J genes are TRBV20-1 and TRBJ2-3; D gene uncertain. The CDR3 covers 13 residues. CDR1 is DFQATT, CDR2 SNEGSKA, per germline (reference sequence). V lost 6 bases to trimming and J lost 2 bases, with 12 bases between them. The CDR3 spells CSARTANTDTQYF. The DNA for the CDR3 is TGCAGTGCACGAACTGCAAACACAGATACGCAGTATTTT.

The V and J genes are TRBV18 and TRBJ2-1; 16 nucleotides match TRBD2. V trimming: 3 bases; J trimming: 6 bases; junction bases outside the gene matches: 5. Germline assignment: CDR1 KGHSH and CDR2 LQKENI. CDR3 length: 17 amino acids. The CDR3 sequence: CASSPGTSGGAINEQFF. Here the CDR3 DNA reads TGTGCCAGCTCACCCGGGACTAGCGGGGGGGCGATCAATGAGCAGTTCTTC. Together with reference TRBV18 and TRBJ2-1, the CDR3 gives the full variable domain: NAGVMQNPRHLVRRRGQEARLRCSPMKGHSHVYWYRQLPEEGLKFMVYLQKENIIDESGMPKERFSAEFPKEGPSILRIQQVVRGDSAAYFCASSPGTSGGAINEQFFGPGTRLTVL.